Below are 20 T cell receptor beta chains sequenced from a single sample in a study of T cell changes during pregnancy in multiple sclerosis. Using immunoSEQ multiplex PCR, the repertoire was profiled, and TCRdb retains in-frame clones only, with some absent. The repertoire holds tens of thousands of clones, with 92% as singletons. This material consisted of peripheral blood, taken in the third trimester of pregnancy. The receptors derive from a female donor in good health, enrolled as a control in a pregnancy study.

The chain carries TRBV2 and TRBJ2-1; TRBD2 aligns across 8 bases. The V gene end was trimmed by 2 bases and the J gene end by 8 bases; junction bases not matched to a gene: 8. Germline V gene lookup returns CDR1 SNHLY and CDR2 FYNNEI. The CDR3 totals 15 residues. The CDR3 protein is CASSERGLVMYEQFF. The CDR3 nucleotides are TGTGCCAGCAGTGAAAGGGGACTAGTTATGTATGAGCAGTTCTTC.

The chain uses TRBV2 and TRBJ2-3, with 7 positions matching TRBD1. The CDR3 loop spans 14 amino acids. The V gene end was trimmed by 5 bases and the J gene end by 2 bases; junction bases not matched to a gene: 4. Germline CDR1 SNHLY, CDR2 FYNNEI. The chain's CDR3 is CASSPDRDTDTQYF. The CDR3, as DNA: TGTGCCAGCAGTCCTGACAGGGACACAGATACGCAGTATTTT.

The rearrangement links TRBV5-6 to TRBJ2-1, with 9 bases identical to TRBD1. This CDR3 is built from 15 residues. V trimming: 4 bases; J trimming: 8 bases; junction bases outside the gene matches: 10. Germline loops: CDR1 SGHDT, CDR2 YYEEEE. The CDR3 nucleotides are TGTGCCAGCAGCGGCGGGACAGGGTGGGCGGATGAGCAGTTCTTC. Translating gives CASSGGTGWADEQFF.

This sequence joins TRBV18 and TRBJ2-7; TRBD1 agrees at 9 bases. The CDR3 has 16 residues. The ends lost 2 bases at V and 5 bases at J; junction bases unmatched: 10. Germline loops: CDR1 KGHSH, CDR2 LQKENI. CDR3 loop: CASSPRRPDRGDEQYF. The CDR3 DNA reads TGTGCCAGCTCACCAAGGCGACCGGACAGGGGCGACGAGCAGTACTTC.

This chain uses TRBV7-9 with TRBJ1-2; 7 bases match TRBD1. There are 14 residues in the CDR3. Germline CDR1 reads SEHNR; CDR2 reads FQNEAQ (reference sequence). The V segment lost 5 bases and the J segment 2 bases; nucleotides outside the gene matches: 5. The CDR3 DNA sequence: TGTGCCAGCAGCCGAGGGACAGCCAACTATGGCTACACCTTC. Its protein product is CASSRGTANYGYTF.

This rearrangement joins TRBV11-3 to TRBJ2-2; TRBD1 matches at 11 bases. This CDR3 spans 15 amino acids. V trimming: 4 bases; J trimming: 7 bases; junction bases outside the gene matches: 5. Germline-derived CDR1 and CDR2 are SGHNT and YENEEA. This CDR3 reads CASSSGQGAGGELFF. The CDR3 coding sequence is TGTGCCAGCAGCTCCGGACAGGGGGCGGGCGGGGAGCTGTTTTTT. Using reference TRBV11-3 and TRBJ2-2 for the parts outside the CDR3, the full variable domain is EAGVVQSPRYKIIEKKQPVAFWCNPISGHNTLYWYLQNLGQGPELLIRYENEEAVDDSQLPKDRFSAERLKGVDSTLKIQPAELGDSAVYLCASSSGQGAGGELFFGEGSRLTVL.

The chain uses TRBV28 and TRBJ1-5; TRBD1 matches 11 bases. V dropped 6 bases and J dropped 0; count of bases not matched to a gene: 7. The CDR3 sequence is 17 residues long. Germline loops: CDR1 MDHEN, CDR2 SYDVKM. CDR3 in DNA: TGTGCCAGCAGGTTACGGACAGGGGGCGATAGCAATCAGCCCCAGCATTTT. Protein: CASRLRTGGDSNQPQHF.

The rearrangement joins TRBV27 to TRBJ1-6; maybe TRBD1 (5 bases). Germline V lookup: CDR1 MNHEY, CDR2 SMNVEV (reference sequence). The V end was cut by 5 bases, the J end by 3 bases, with 8 bases between. The CDR3 covers 14 residues. The CDR3 sequence: CASSPGFYNSPLHF. CDR3 bases: TGTGCCAGCAGTCCAGGGTTCTATAATTCACCCCTCCACTTT.

The chain carries TRBV30 and TRBJ1-4, with no clear D. The CDR3 runs to 15 residues. V was shortened by 5 bases and J by 4 bases, with 17 bases between the two germline ends. CDR1 and CDR2 (germline): GTSNPN, SVGIG (reference sequence). CDR3 nucleotides: TGTGCCTGGCAGTACCGACAAGGTTATAATGAAAAACTGTTTTTT. Amino acids: CAWQYRQGYNEKLFF.

The table lists this clone with a few counts. The rearrangement links TRBV5-4 to TRBJ1-1; D unresolved. Germline CDR1 SGHNT, CDR2 YYREEE (reference sequence). The germline V and J ends were trimmed by 7 bases and 0 bases, with 10 bases remaining between them. There are 13 residues in the CDR3. CDR3 amino acids: CASGQELNTEAFF. DNA for the CDR3: TGTGCCAGCGGCCAAGAATTGAACACTGAAGCTTTCTTT.

The chain joins TRBV15 to TRBJ1-1, with 7 bases fitting TRBD1. This CDR3 is 16 amino acids long. Germline V CDR1 and CDR2: LNHNV, YYDKDF (reference sequence). The ends lost 9 bases at V and 1 base at J; junction bases unmatched: 14. DNA for the CDR3: TGTGCCACGCTCGATTCGTTGGGACAGTCGAACACTGAAGCTTTCTTT. Translating gives CATLDSLGQSNTEAFF.

J is TRBJ1-1 and V is TRBV5-1; D unresolved. Per germline, CDR1 SGHRS and CDR2 YFSETQ. The CDR3 has 13 amino acids. Trimming took 2 bases from V and 3 from J, leaving 8 bases between them. The CDR3 loop is CASSFSIDTEAFF. The CDR3 DNA reads TGCGCCAGCAGCTTTTCCATAGACACTGAAGCTTTCTTT.

The chain employs TRBV15 and TRBJ1-1; D gene uncertain. The CDR3 sequence is 15 residues long. The V gene lost 0 bases and the J gene lost 1 base, with 9 bases spanning the gap. CDR1 LNHNV and CDR2 YYDKDF come from the germline V gene (reference sequence). The CDR3, as DNA: TGTGCCACCAGCAGAGATCACCTAGAGAACACTGAAGCTTTCTTT. This encodes CATSRDHLENTEAFF.

In its sample, this clone was seen once. The gene calls are TRBV19 and TRBJ2-3; 7 positions agree with TRBD2. The CDR3 is 16 residues long. V gave up 5 bases and J gave up 4 bases; unmatched junction bases: 12. Germline V gene sequence: CDR1 LNHDA, CDR2 SQIVND (reference sequence). CDR3 region: CASSSGLVVFPDTQYF. Here the CDR3 DNA reads TGTGCCAGTAGTTCCGGACTAGTGGTATTCCCAGATACGCAGTATTTT.

The rearrangement links TRBV4-2 to TRBJ1-1; possibly TRBD1 for D (6 bases). Germline CDR1 and CDR2: LGHNA and YNFKEQ. Trimming removed 7 bases from V and 2 bases from J, with 17 bases in between. The CDR3 runs to 15 residues. The CDR3 bases are TGTGCCAGCAAGAATTCAGGGGAAGCAAACACTGAAGCTTTCTTT. Protein: CASKNSGEANTEAFF.

Here the CDR3 DNA reads TGTGCCAGCAGCTTGGTATCAGGGGAGGGGGGTGAGCAGTTCTTC. This gives the protein CASSLVSGEGGEQFF. The chain is built from TRBV5-4 and TRBJ2-1; possible D gene TRBD2, 7 bases. Trimming left V 0 bases short and J 9 bases short, with 16 bases between. CDR1 and CDR2 from the germline V gene are SGHNT and YYREEE (reference sequence). The CDR3 consists of 15 residues.

This chain uses TRBV6-5 with TRBJ2-2, with D perhaps matching TRBD2 (7 bases). The CDR3 has 15 amino acids. The germline gives CDR1 MNHEY, CDR2 SVGAGI. The V end lost 10 bases, the J end lost 5 bases, and 20 bases lay between the germline ends. CDR3 coding DNA: TGTGCCACCTCAACCGAGGGGGGGCAAACCGGGGAGCTGTTTTTT. Translating gives CATSTEGGQTGELFF.

This chain connects TRBV5-8 to TRBJ1-2; a possible D gene is TRBD1 (5 bases). V gave up 5 bases and J gave up 3 bases, with 11 bases separating them. Looked up from germline, CDR1 is SGHTS and CDR2 is YDEGEE. The length of the CDR3 is 13 residues. The chain's CDR3 is CASRLGTDYGYTF. The CDR3 coding sequence is TGTGCCAGCAGACTCGGGACTGACTATGGCTACACCTTC.

V and J are TRBV6-5 and TRBJ1-4; D call uncertain. Germline V gene lookup returns CDR1 MNHEY and CDR2 SVGAGI. The CDR3 runs to 13 residues. Deletions cut 7 bases from V and 8 bases from J, with 14 bases between. This chain's CDR3 is CASTPGFGEKLFF. The DNA of the CDR3 is TGTGCCAGCACCCCGGGGTTTGGGGAAAAACTGTTTTTT.

The CDR3 sequence: CASRQGGTEAFF. In DNA form, the CDR3 reads TGTGCCAGCAGACAGGGGGGCACTGAAGCTTTCTTT. This chain connects TRBV2 to TRBJ1-1; 8 positions agree with TRBD1. After removal of 6 bases from V and 4 bases from J, the junction contained 1 base not matched to a gene. This CDR3 region has 12 residues. Germline CDR1 SNHLY, CDR2 FYNNEI.